Sequencing of this TCR beta chain was carried out in a study of blood T cells in healthy people across ages. General study findings and limits: Any conclusive comparison of naive versus antigen-experienced cells was prevented by using unsorted PBMCs. Roughly linearly, TCR beta diversity per million T cells fell as age increased. Diversity was higher, and naive CD4+ cells more numerous, in long-lived donors than in aged donors.

The table lists this clonotype with a few counts. Antigen: not known. Looked up from germline, CDR1 is LGHDT and CDR2 is YNNKEL (reference sequence). V lost 2 bases to trimming and J lost 7 bases, with 10 bases between them. The CDR3 is 13 residues long. The authors ran a second PCR of about 6 to 11 cycles using a sample-barcoded 5' primer and a J-beta primer mix. TCRdb processed the 5' RACE reads anew with MiXCR; each CDR3 protein has one entry. Found here are some 730,000 distinct CDR3 sequences, approximately 21% of them singletons; the top ten hold around a fifth. Aged about 6 to 100, donors were systemically healthy Caucasians from Russia.

Sequencing was done on a sample of blood. The TCR was taken from a man in his 70s in good health. This sequence joins TRBV3-1 and TRBJ2-3; D remains ambiguous. The CDR3 region is CASSQLSLNTQYF. CDR3 bases: TGTGCCAGCAGCCAACTCAGTTTGAATACGCAGTATTTT.